This TCR beta chain is drawn from a study of T cell responses to AZD1222 COVID-19 vaccine. Sequenced by immunoSEQ multiplex PCR; TCRdb stores in-frame clones only, minus some. The sample holds 100,000 or so clones, 88% seen once. The CDR3 runs to 13 residues. CDR1 and CDR2 from the germline V gene are SGHTA and FQGNSA. V was pared by 4 bases and J by 9 bases, with 2 bases of the junction left unmatched. Material: peripheral blood, obtained on day 0 of AZD1222 vaccination. This TCR was recovered from an adult in good health. This sequence joins TRBV7-2 and TRBJ2-6; 8 positions match TRBD1. Here the CDR3 reads CASSSGGDNVLTF. The DNA of the CDR3 is TGTGCCAGCAGCTCAGGGGGCGACAACGTCCTGACTTTC. Full variable domain (rest looked up from reference TRBV7-2 and TRBJ2-6): GAGVSQSPSNKVTEKGKDVELRCDPISGHTALYWYRQSLGQGLEFLIYFQGNSAPDKSGLPSDRFSAERTGGSVSTLTIQRTQQEDSAVYLCASSSGGDNVLTFGAGSRLTVL.